At least ten counts were recorded for the clone carrying this T cell receptor (beta chain). Its antigen is unidentified. The CDR3 contains 13 residues. Trimming removed 2 bases from V and 1 base from J, with 5 bases in between. CDR1 and CDR2 (germline): KGHSH, LQKENI. This sample stems from a study of response to subunit inactivated influenza vaccine. Study-level points and caveats: It was the authors' suggestion that each seasonal influenza vaccination recruits few new T cells.

One entry per CDR3 protein, called by TCRdb with MiXCR from the RT-PCR reads. The sample includes about 520,000 distinct CDR3 sequences, under 8.5% seen only once; the top ten take about an eighth. Sequenced material: PBMCs from blood, taken around 25 months after vaccination. This receptor was obtained from a man aged 50-75 years who received an inactivated influenza vaccine. The J gene is TRBJ1-1, the V gene TRBV18; D is undetermined. The CDR3 bases are TGTGCCAGCTCACCAAACGGGAACACTGAAGCTTTCTTT. Protein product: CASSPNGNTEAFF.